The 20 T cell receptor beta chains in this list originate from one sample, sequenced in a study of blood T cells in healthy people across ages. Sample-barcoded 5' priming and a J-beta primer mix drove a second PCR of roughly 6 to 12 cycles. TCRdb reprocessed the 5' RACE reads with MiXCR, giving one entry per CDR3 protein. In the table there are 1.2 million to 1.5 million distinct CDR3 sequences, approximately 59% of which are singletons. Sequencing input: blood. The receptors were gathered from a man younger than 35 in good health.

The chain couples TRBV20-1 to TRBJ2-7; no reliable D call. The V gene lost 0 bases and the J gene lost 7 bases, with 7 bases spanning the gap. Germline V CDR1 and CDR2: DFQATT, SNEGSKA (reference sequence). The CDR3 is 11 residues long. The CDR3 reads CSARDVDEQYF. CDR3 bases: TGCAGTGCTAGAGATGTTGATGAGCAGTACTTC.

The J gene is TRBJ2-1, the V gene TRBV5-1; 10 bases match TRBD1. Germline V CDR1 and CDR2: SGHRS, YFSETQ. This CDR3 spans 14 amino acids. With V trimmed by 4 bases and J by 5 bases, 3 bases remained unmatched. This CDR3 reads CASSIGQGDNEQFF. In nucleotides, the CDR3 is TGCGCCAGCAGCATAGGACAGGGGGACAATGAGCAGTTCTTC. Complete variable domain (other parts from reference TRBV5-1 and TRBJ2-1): KAGVTQTPRYLIKTRGQQVTLSCSPISGHRSVSWYQQTPGQGLQFLFEYFSETQRNKGNFPGRFSGRQFSNSRSEMNVSTLELGDSALYLCASSIGQGDNEQFFGPGTRLTVL.

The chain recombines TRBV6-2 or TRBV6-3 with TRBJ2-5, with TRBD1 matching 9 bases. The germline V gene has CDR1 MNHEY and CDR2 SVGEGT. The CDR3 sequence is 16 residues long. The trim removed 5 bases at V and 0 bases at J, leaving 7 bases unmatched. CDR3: CASSPDRGGYQETQYF. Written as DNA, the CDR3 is TGTGCCAGCAGTCCGGACAGGGGAGGGTACCAAGAGACCCAGTACTTC.

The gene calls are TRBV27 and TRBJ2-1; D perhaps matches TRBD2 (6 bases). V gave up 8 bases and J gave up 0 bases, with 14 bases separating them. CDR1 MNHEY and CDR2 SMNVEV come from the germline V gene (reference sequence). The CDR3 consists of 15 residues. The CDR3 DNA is TGTGCCAGCTCCGTCGCGACTAGCTCCTACAATGAGCAGTTCTTC. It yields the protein CASSVATSSYNEQFF.

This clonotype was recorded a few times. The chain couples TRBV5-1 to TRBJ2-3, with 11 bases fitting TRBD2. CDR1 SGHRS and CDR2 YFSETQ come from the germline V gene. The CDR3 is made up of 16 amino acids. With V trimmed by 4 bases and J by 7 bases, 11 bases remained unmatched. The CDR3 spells CASSGGTSGTVNTQYF. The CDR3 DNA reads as TGCGCCAGCAGCGGTGGGACTAGCGGTACTGTGAATACGCAGTATTTT.

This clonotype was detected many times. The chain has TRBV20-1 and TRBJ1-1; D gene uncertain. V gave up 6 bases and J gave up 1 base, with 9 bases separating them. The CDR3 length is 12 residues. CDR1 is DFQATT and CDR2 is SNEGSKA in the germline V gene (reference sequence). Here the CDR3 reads CSAQQENTEAFF. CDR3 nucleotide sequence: TGCAGTGCCCAACAAGAGAACACTGAAGCTTTCTTT.

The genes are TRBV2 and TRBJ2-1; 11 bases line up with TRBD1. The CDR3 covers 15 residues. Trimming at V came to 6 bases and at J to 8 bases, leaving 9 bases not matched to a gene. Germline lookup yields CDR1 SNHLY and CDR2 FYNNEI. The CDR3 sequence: CASRKGTGGFHEQFF. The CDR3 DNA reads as TGTGCCAGCAGGAAAGGGACAGGGGGTTTTCATGAGCAGTTCTTC.

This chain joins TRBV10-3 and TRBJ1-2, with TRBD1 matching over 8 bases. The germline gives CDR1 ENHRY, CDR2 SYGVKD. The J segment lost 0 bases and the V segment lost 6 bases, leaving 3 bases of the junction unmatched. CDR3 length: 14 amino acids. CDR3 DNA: TGTGCCATCAGAATGACAGGGGCTAACTATGGCTACACCTTC. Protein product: CAIRMTGANYGYTF.

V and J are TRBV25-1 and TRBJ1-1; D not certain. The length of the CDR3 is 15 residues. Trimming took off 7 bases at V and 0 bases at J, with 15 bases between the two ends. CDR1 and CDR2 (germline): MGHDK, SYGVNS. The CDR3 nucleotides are TGTGCCAGCATGCGCCCCGGACGGATGAACACTGAAGCTTTCTTT. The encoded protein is CASMRPGRMNTEAFF.

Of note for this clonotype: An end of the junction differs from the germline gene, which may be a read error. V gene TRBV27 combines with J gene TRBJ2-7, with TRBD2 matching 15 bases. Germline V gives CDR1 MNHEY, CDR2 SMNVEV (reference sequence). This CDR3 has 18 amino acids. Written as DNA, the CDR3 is TGTGCCAGCAGCCATACGGGACTAGCGGGGGGAAACTCCTACGGGCAGTACTTC. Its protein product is CASSHTGLAGGNSYGQYF.

The CDR3 loop is CASSPETGPFYEQYF. The DNA of the CDR3 is TGCGCCAGCAGCCCTGAGACGGGACCTTTCTACGAGCAGTACTTC. J is TRBJ2-5 and V is TRBV5-1; possibly TRBD1 or TRBD2 for D (5 bases each). Matching the DNA end better, TRBJ2-7 makes the J call doubtful. The CDR3 totals 15 residues. Germline assignment: CDR1 SGHRS and CDR2 YFSETQ.

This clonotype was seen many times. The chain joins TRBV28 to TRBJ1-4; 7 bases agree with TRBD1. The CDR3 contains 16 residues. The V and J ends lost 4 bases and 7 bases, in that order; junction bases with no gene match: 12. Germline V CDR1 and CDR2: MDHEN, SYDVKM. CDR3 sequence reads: CASSSLPGQPGEKLFF. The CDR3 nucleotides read TGTGCCAGCAGTTCTTTACCGGGACAGCCAGGTGAAAAACTGTTTTTT.

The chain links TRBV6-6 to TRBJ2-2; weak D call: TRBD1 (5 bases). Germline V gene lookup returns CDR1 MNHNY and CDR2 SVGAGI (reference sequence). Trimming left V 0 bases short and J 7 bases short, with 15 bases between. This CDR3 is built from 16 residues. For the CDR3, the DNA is TGTGCCAGCAGTTACTCGATGGACAAGTCCCGCGGGGAGCTGTTTTTT. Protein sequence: CASSYSMDKSRGELFF.

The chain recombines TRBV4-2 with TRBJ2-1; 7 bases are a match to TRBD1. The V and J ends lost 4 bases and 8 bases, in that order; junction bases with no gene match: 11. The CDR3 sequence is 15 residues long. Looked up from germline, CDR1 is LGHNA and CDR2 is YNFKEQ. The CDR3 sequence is CASSRRDSYLHEQFF. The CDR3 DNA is TGTGCCAGCAGCCGCCGGGACAGCTACCTGCATGAGCAGTTCTTC.

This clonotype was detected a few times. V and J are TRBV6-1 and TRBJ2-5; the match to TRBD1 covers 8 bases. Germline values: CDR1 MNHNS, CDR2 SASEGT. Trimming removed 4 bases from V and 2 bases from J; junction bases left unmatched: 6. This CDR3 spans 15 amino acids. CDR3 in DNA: TGTGCCAGCAGTGCCCCCCGGGACAGGCAAGAGACCCAGTACTTC. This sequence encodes CASSAPRDRQETQYF.

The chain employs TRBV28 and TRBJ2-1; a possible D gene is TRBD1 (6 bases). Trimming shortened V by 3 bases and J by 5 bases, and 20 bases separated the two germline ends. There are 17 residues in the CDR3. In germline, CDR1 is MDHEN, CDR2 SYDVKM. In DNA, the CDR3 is TGTGCCAGCAGTTTTTTTGATAGATCTTGGGGGCACAATGAGCAGTTCTTC. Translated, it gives CASSFFDRSWGHNEQFF.

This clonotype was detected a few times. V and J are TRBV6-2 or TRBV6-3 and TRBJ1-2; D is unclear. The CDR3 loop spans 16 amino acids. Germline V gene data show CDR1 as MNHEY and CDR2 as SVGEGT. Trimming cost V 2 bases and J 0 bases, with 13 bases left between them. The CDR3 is CASSYRVDTSNYGYTF. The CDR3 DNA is TGTGCCAGCAGTTACCGAGTGGATACATCTAACTATGGCTACACCTTC.

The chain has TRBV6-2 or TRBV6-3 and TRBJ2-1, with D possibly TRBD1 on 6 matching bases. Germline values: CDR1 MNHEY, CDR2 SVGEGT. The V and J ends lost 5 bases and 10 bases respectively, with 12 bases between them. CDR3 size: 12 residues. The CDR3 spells CASSAGVSEQFF. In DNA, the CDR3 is TGTGCCAGCAGTGCAGGGGTTTCGGAGCAGTTCTTC.

CDR3 nucleotides: TGTGCCAGCAGTTTATTTGTCGGTAATTCACCCCTCCACTTT. It translates to CASSLFVGNSPLHF. The rearrangement uses TRBV27 and TRBJ1-6; D not resolved. V was cut by 1 base and J by 6 bases, with 7 bases left in between. Germline CDR1 reads MNHEY; CDR2 reads SMNVEV (reference sequence). This CDR3 region has 14 residues.

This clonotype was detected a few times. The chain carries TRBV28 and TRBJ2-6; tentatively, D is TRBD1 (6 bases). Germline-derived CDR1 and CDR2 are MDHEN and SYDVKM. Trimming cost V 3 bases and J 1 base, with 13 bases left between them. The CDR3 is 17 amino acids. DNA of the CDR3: TGTGCCAGCAGTTTCCCGACAGGACAGTCTGGGGCCAACGTCCTGACTTTC. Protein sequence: CASSFPTGQSGANVLTF.